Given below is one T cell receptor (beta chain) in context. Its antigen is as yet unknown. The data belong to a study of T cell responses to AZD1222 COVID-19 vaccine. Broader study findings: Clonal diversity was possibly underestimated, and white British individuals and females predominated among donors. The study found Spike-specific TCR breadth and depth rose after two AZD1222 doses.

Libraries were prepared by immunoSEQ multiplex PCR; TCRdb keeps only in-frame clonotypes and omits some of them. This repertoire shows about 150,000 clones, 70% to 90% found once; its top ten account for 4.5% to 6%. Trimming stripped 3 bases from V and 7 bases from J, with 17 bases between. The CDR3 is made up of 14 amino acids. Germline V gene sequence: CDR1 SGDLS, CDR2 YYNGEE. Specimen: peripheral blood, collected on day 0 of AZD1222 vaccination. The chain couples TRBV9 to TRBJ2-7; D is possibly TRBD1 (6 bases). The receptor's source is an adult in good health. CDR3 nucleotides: TGTGCCAGCAGCGCGGGCAGGAACCAGGGGGAGCAGTACTTC. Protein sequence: CASSAGRNQGEQYF.